Described below is a single T cell receptor (beta chain) sequence and its context. This sample was included in a study of blood T cell repertoires in COVID-19. CDR1 MGHDK and CDR2 SYGVNS come from the germline V gene. This CDR3 has 15 amino acids. V lost 4 bases to trimming and J lost 1 base; unmatched junction nucleotides: 5. Methods used by the authors: Researchers report that nucleated cell counts were estimated from reference gene primer amplification. Clones were read by immunoSEQ multiplex PCR, and TCRdb kept only the in-frame ones, dropping some. V, J and clone size are those of that table, while D and trimming were read from the DNA. The repertoire holds approximately 150,000 clones, with around 80% as singletons.

This sequence originates from a human donor with acute or convalescent COVID-19. The donor label of this sample is uncertain. This chain links TRBV25-1 with TRBJ2-3; 7 nucleotides align to TRBD1. The sequenced sample consisted of peripheral blood. The CDR3, as DNA: TGTGCCAGCAGTGGTAATGACAGGGGCACAGATACGCAGTATTTT. Translating gives CASSGNDRGTDTQYF.